These 10 T cell receptor beta chains originate from one sample sequenced in a study of PD-1 blockade in mismatch repair-deficient tumors (dated by TCRdb to 2017 to 2019). The library was built by means of the immunoSEQ multiplex PCR assay. In its TCRdb copy, this immuneACCESS table keeps in-frame sequences only and misses some clones. Where compared with another copy, unresolved V genes explain less than half of these, and the others have no known cause. The sample table contains more than 90,000 clones; only one count was recorded for over 60% of them. The biggest ten clones account for 4.7% of the sample. The material was peripheral blood, obtained 60 weeks after starting pembrolizumab. The receptors derive from an adult with mismatch repair-deficient cancer.

CDR3 residues: CASGARDRDSYEQYF. In DNA, the CDR3 is TGTGCTAGTGGTGCCCGGGACAGGGATTCCTACGAGCAGTACTTC. V gene TRBV12-5 combines with J gene TRBJ2-7; 9 bases map to TRBD1. V shed 5 bases and J 1 base; nucleotides not matched to a gene: 6. CDR3 length equals 15 residues. Per germline, CDR1 LGHNT and CDR2 FRNRAP.

The chain combines TRBV9 with TRBJ2-3; 10 nucleotides match TRBD2. From germline, CDR1 is SGDLS and CDR2 YYNGEE. CDR3 length equals 17 residues. With V trimmed by 0 bases and J by 5 bases, 9 bases remained unmatched. The CDR3 loop reads CASSVVAGGWGVDTQYF. The CDR3 DNA is TGTGCCAGCAGCGTAGTAGCGGGAGGTTGGGGAGTAGATACGCAGTATTTT.

J is TRBJ2-1 and V is TRBV29-1, with D uncertain. V was cut by 3 bases and J by 4 bases, with 10 bases left in between. The CDR3 is 13 residues long. CDR1 and CDR2 from the germline V gene are SQVTM and ANQGSEA. The CDR3 protein is CSVDSVLYNEQFF. In DNA, the CDR3 is TGCAGCGTTGACAGCGTCTTATACAATGAGCAGTTCTTC.

The chain employs TRBV4-1 and TRBJ2-3, with 10 nucleotides matching TRBD1. V shed 8 bases and J 6 bases; nucleotides not matched to a gene: 17. Germline CDR1 reads MGHRA; CDR2 reads YSYEKL. The CDR3 extends over 17 amino acids. The CDR3 bases are TGCGCCAGCCGAGGGGCCCGCGGGACAGGGGTCACGGATACGCAGTATTTT. This translates into CASRGARGTGVTDTQYF.

For the CDR3, the DNA is TGCAGCGTTCGCGAAGGGACCTTGAAAAATTCACCCCTCCACTTT. Protein: CSVREGTLKNSPLHF. The chain has TRBV29-1 and TRBJ1-6; tentative D call: TRBD1 (5 bases). Per the germline V gene, CDR1 is SQVTM and CDR2 is ANQGSEA. V shed 5 bases and J shed 7 bases, with 18 bases lying between them. CDR3 size: 15 residues.

V gene TRBV7-9 combines with J gene TRBJ2-1; 10 bases map to TRBD1. The length of the CDR3 is 15 residues. Germline V gene data show CDR1 as SEHNR and CDR2 as FQNEAQ (reference sequence). Losses at the gene ends were 1 base for V and 6 bases for J; bases not matched to a gene: 3. This CDR3 is CASSLGGQGINEQFF. The CDR3 DNA is TGTGCCAGCAGCTTAGGGGGACAGGGGATCAATGAGCAGTTCTTC.

This clone was counted a few times. The chain uses TRBV6-1 and TRBJ2-7, with no clear D. The CDR3 is 14 amino acids. V gave up 8 bases and J gave up 0 bases, with 14 bases separating them. Germline lookup yields CDR1 MNHNS and CDR2 SASEGT. The CDR3 DNA reads TGTGCCAGCTTTACAGCCGGAAACTCCTACGAGCAGTACTTC. Its translation is CASFTAGNSYEQYF.

This chain uses TRBV30 with TRBJ2-4; D is possibly TRBD1 (6 bases). The CDR3 loop spans 18 amino acids. Germline assignment: CDR1 GTSNPN and CDR2 SVGIG (reference sequence). Between the trimmed V and J ends, which lost 2 bases and 6 bases, there was a span of 26 bases. CDR3 DNA: TGTGCCTGGAGTCCGTCATGGGGGCAAGGGGCCAGGTCAAACATTCAGTACTTC. Its translation: CAWSPSWGQGARSNIQYF.

The chain combines TRBV18 with TRBJ2-3, with D maybe TRBD1 (6 bases). The CDR3 length is 15 residues. Germline lookup yields CDR1 KGHSH and CDR2 LQKENI. Trimming left V 3 bases short and J 3 bases short, with 13 bases between. CDR3 loop: CASSPEGTFTDTQYF. For the CDR3, the DNA is TGTGCCAGCTCACCTGAGGGGACATTTACAGATACGCAGTATTTT.

This clone was seen more than once but under ten times. In DNA form, the CDR3 reads TGCAGCGCCGCGACTAGCGGGAGGGCAGATACGCAGTATTTT. This translates into CSAATSGRADTQYF. The chain combines TRBV29-1 with TRBJ2-3; 14 nucleotides match TRBD2. The V and J ends lost 7 bases and 4 bases, in that order; junction bases with no gene match: 4. Per the germline V gene, CDR1 is SQVTM and CDR2 is ANQGSEA. There are 14 residues in the CDR3.